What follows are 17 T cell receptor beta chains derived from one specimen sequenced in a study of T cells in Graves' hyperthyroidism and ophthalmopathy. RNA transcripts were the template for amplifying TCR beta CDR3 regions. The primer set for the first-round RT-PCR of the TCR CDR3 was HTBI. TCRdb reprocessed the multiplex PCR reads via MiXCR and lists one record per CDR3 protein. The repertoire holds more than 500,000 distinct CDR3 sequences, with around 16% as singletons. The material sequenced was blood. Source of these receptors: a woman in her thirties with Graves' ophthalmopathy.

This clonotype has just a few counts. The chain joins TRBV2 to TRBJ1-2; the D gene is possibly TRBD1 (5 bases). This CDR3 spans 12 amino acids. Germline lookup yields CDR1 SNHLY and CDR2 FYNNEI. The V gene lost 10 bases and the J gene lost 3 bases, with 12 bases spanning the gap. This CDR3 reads CATRGAYYGYTF. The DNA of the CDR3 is TGTGCCACCCGAGGGGCGTACTATGGCTACACCTTC.

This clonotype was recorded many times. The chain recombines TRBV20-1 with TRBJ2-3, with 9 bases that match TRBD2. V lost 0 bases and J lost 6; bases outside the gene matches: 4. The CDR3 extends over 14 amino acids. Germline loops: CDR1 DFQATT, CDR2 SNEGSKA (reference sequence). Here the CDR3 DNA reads TGCAGTGCTAGAGATCCGCGGGAGGGGGATACGCAGTATTTT. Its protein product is CSARDPREGDTQYF.

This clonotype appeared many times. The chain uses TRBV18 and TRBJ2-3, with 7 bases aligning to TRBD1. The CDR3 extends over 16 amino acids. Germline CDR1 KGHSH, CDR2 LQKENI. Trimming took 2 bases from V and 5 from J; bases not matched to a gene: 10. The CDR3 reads CASSPIKGARLDTQYF. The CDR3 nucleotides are TGTGCCAGCTCACCAATAAAGGGGGCGCGACTAGATACGCAGTATTTT.

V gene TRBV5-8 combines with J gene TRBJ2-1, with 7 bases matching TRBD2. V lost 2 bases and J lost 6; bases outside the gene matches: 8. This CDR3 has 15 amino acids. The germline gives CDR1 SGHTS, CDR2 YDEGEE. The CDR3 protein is CASSLGWASGNEQFF. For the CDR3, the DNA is TGTGCCAGCAGCTTAGGTTGGGCTAGCGGCAATGAGCAGTTCTTC.

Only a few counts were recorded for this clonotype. For the CDR3, the DNA is TGTGCCAGCTCACCACGGGACAGGGGAAATGAAAAACTGTTTTTT. Translation gives CASSPRDRGNEKLFF. The rearrangement uses TRBV18 and TRBJ1-4; 10 bases line up with TRBD1. The CDR3 sequence is 15 residues long. Trimming cost V 1 base and J 5 bases; bases outside gene matches: 1. Germline loops: CDR1 KGHSH, CDR2 LQKENI.

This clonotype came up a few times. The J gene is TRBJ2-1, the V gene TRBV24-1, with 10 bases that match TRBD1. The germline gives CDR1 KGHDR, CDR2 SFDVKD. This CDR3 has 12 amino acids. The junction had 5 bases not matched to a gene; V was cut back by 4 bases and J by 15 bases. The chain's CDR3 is CATSEPGQGMFF. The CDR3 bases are TGTGCCACCAGTGAACCGGGACAGGGGATGTTCTTC.

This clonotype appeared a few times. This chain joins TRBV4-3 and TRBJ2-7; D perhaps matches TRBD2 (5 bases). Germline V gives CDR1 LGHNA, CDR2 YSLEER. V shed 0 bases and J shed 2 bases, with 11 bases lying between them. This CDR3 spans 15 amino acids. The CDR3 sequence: CASSQERAGPYEQYF. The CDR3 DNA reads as TGCGCCAGCAGCCAAGAGCGGGCAGGCCCCTACGAGCAGTACTTC.

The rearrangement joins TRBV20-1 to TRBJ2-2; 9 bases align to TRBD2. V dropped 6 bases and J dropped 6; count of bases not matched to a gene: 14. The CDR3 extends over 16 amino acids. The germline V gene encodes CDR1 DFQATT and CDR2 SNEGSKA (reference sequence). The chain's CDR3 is CSARGGASGMAGELFF. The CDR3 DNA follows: TGCAGTGCCCGAGGGGGGGCTAGCGGGATGGCCGGGGAGCTGTTTTTT.

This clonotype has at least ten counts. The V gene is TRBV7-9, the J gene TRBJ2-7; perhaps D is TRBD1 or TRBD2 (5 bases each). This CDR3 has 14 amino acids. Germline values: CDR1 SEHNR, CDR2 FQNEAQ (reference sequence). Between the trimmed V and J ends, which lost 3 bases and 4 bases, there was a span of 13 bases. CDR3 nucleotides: TGTGCCAGCAGCTTCCCAGGGACGGGGTACGAGCAGTACTTC. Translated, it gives CASSFPGTGYEQYF.

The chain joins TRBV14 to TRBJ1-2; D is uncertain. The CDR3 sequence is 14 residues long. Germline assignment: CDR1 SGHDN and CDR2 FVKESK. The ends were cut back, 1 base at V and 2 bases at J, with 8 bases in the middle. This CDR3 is CASSQAYVNYGYTF. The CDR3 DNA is TGTGCCAGCAGCCAAGCATATGTCAACTATGGCTACACCTTC.

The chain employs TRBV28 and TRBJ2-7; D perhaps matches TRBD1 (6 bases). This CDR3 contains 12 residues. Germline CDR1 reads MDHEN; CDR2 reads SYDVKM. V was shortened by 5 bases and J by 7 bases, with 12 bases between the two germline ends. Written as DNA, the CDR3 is TGTGCCAGCAGTGCCCGGACAGAAGAGCAGTACTTC. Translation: CASSARTEEQYF.

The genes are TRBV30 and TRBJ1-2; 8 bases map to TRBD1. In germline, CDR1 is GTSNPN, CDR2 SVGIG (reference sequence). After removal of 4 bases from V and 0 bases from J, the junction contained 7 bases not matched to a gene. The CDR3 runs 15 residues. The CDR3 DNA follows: TGTGCCTGGAATCCGGACAGGGTCCCTAACTATGGCTACACCTTC. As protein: CAWNPDRVPNYGYTF.

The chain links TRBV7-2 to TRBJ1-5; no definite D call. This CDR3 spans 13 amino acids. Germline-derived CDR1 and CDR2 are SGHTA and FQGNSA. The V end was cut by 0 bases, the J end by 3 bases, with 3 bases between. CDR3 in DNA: TGTGCCAGCAGCTTAGCTTACAATCAGCCCCAGCATTTT. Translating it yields CASSLAYNQPQHF.

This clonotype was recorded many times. CDR3 in amino acids: CASSLYGGANEQYF. The CDR3 DNA follows: TGTGCCAGCAGTTTATATGGAGGGGCGAACGAGCAGTACTTC. V usage is TRBV28 and J usage is TRBJ2-7; possible D gene TRBD2, 6 bases. Germline V gene data show CDR1 as MDHEN and CDR2 as SYDVKM. The CDR3 loop spans 14 amino acids. Trimming took 1 base from V and 5 from J, leaving 12 bases between them.

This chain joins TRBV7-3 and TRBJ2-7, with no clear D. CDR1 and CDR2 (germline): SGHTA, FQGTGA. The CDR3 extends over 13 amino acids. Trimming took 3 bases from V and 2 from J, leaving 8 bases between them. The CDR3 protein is CASSFADAYEQYF. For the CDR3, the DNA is TGTGCCAGCAGCTTCGCGGACGCCTACGAGCAGTACTTC.

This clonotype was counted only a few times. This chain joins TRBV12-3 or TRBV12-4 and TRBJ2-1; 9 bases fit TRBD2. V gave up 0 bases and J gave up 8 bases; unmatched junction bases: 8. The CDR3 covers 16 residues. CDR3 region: CASSLASGSGFDEQFF. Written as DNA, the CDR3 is TGTGCCAGCAGTTTAGCTAGCGGGAGCGGTTTCGATGAGCAGTTCTTC.

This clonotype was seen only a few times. The CDR3 spells CASSLFAGATGANVLTF. The CDR3 DNA is TGTGCCAGCAGTTTATTTGCAGGGGCCACTGGGGCCAACGTCCTGACTTTC. The chain employs TRBV27 and TRBJ2-6; D may be TRBD1 (6 bases). CDR3 length: 17 residues. Germline-derived CDR1 and CDR2 are MNHEY and SMNVEV (reference sequence). The V end lost 1 base, the J end lost 2 bases, and 12 bases lay between the germline ends.